The sequence of this T cell receptor beta chain was determined in a study of cytomegalovirus exposure and HLA in healthy donors. In regard to this clone: Its antigen is unknown.

Study-wide results and caveats: Reported performance of the classifier showed diagnosis of cytomegalovirus status with high specificity and sensitivity. Accurate prediction of HLA-A and HLA-B alleles (for most subjects) was reportedly achieved from TCR beta sequences. It was assumed in the presence/absence analyses that sequencing depth was roughly uniform across donors.

The PCR made use of 60 Vbeta and 13 Jbeta primers. TCRdb keeps only in-frame clones here, not all; method: immunoSEQ multiplex PCR. The sample holds approximately 270,000 clones, about 80% seen once. Trimming stripped 3 bases from V and 2 bases from J, with 7 bases between. Germline V gene data show CDR1 as MDHEN and CDR2 as SYDVKM. The CDR3 is 13 amino acids. The sample comprised PBMCs. The sequence came from a girl aged 2 to 10 in good health and CMV-seronegative. This chain links TRBV28 with TRBJ1-2; D unclear. The CDR3 bases are TGTGCCAGCAGTTTGGGCTGGAACTATGGCTACACCTTC. Amino acid sequence: CASSLGWNYGYTF.